Listed below are T cell receptor beta chains from one sample, sequenced in a study of T cells in Graves' hyperthyroidism and ophthalmopathy. Each CDR3 protein gets one entry after TCRdb re-called the multiplex PCR reads with MiXCR. Of approximately 710,000 distinct CDR3 sequences in the sample, 17% were seen once. The sequencing sample was made of blood. The source of these receptors is a man in his fifties with Graves' hyperthyroidism. CDR3s include the opening cysteine and the closing phenylalanine or tryptophan. Fields, in order: V gene, CDR3 protein.

v_call: TRBV9
cdr3_aa: CASSVDPSGWNEQFF

v_call: TRBV18
cdr3_aa: CASSPQLAEDTQYF

v_call: TRBV29-1
cdr3_aa: CSVEEGFNEQFF

v_call: TRBV7-9
cdr3_aa: CASSHLRGINSPLHF

v_call: TRBV29-1
cdr3_aa: CSVDGGRSTEAFF

v_call: TRBV12-3/TRBV12-4
cdr3_aa: CASNPGQGYHTEAFF

v_call: TRBV19
cdr3_aa: CASRPGGGRGVADTQYF

v_call: TRBV5-8
cdr3_aa: CASSLEREAWQYF

v_call: TRBV10-3
cdr3_aa: CAISEQTTRYEQYF

v_call: TRBV28
cdr3_aa: CASSRDRGSNYGYTF

v_call: TRBV7-9
cdr3_aa: CASGTGNYEQYF

v_call: TRBV28
cdr3_aa: CASSLMSMNTEAFF

v_call: TRBV5-5
cdr3_aa: CASSYSEASYNEQFF

v_call: TRBV19
cdr3_aa: CASSMAGGGTDTQYF

v_call: TRBV7-3
cdr3_aa: CASSTQTSGTDTQYF

v_call: TRBV6-2/TRBV6-3
cdr3_aa: CASSYNPYEQYF

v_call: TRBV7-2
cdr3_aa: CASSPALRRVGGTQYF

v_call: TRBV5-4
cdr3_aa: CASSLVDSGANVLTF

v_call: TRBV29-1
cdr3_aa: CSVGGTGGETQYF

v_call: TRBV2
cdr3_aa: CASSRRRLAGPYEQYF

v_call: TRBV28
cdr3_aa: CASSPRLGTQPQHF

v_call: TRBV3-1
cdr3_aa: CASSPTDAIHGYTF

v_call: TRBV28
cdr3_aa: CASSLVGGQYF

v_call: TRBV3-1
cdr3_aa: CASSQGTSGSNQPQHF

v_call: TRBV3-1
cdr3_aa: CASSEMYEQYF

v_call: TRBV2
cdr3_aa: CAREEGLGTGELFF

v_call: TRBV27
cdr3_aa: CASRPSSGSGNTIYF

v_call: TRBV20-1
cdr3_aa: CSARKPQGSGYTF

v_call: TRBV20-1
cdr3_aa: CSARGDTRYGYTF

v_call: TRBV10-2
cdr3_aa: CASSSTRDHVSYEQYF

v_call: TRBV2
cdr3_aa: CASRGTSGSSGELFF

v_call: TRBV24-1
cdr3_aa: CATSDSGLAGPYEQYF

v_call: TRBV30
cdr3_aa: CAWTAGGLSSYNEQFF

v_call: TRBV2
cdr3_aa: CASSEDAGRETQYF

v_call: TRBV27
cdr3_aa: CASSWGQGGGSTEAFF

v_call: TRBV7-9
cdr3_aa: CASSAGTSNTGELFF

v_call: TRBV7-2
cdr3_aa: CASSLLGRPYHTQYF

v_call: TRBV12-3/TRBV12-4
cdr3_aa: CASSLISETQYF

v_call: TRBV4-1
cdr3_aa: CASSPLFFVRHLPNEQFF

v_call: TRBV28
cdr3_aa: CASNPNGPGLGADTQYF

v_call: TRBV5-1
cdr3_aa: CASRSVRQNTEAFF

v_call: TRBV12-3/TRBV12-4
cdr3_aa: CASRLATHATYNEQFF

v_call: TRBV16
cdr3_aa: CASSQSSTPYNEQFF

v_call: TRBV28
cdr3_aa: CASSLLALETQYF

v_call: TRBV2
cdr3_aa: CASSETSGSVLTDTQYF

v_call: TRBV7-2
cdr3_aa: CASSLGTSPRARKKYF

v_call: TRBV7-9
cdr3_aa: CASSPQGVYEQYF

v_call: TRBV5-6
cdr3_aa: CASSSVIGVEQFF

v_call: TRBV12-3/TRBV12-4
cdr3_aa: CASGATANFLAQYF

v_call: TRBV10-2
cdr3_aa: CASSERAGVGYTF

v_call: TRBV2
cdr3_aa: CASSPGQDYGYTF

v_call: TRBV12-3/TRBV12-4
cdr3_aa: CASRASGRGLDTQYF

v_call: TRBV19
cdr3_aa: CASSISGDTSGRKSGELFF